This TCR beta chain came from a study of cytomegalovirus exposure and HLA in healthy donors. Study-wide points: In vitro, a few CMV-associated chains proved specific for CMV antigens. The TCR clusters that emerged in the first cohort tended, a later analysis found, to co-occur in the approximately 130 validation repertoires.

CDR1 is LNHDA, CDR2 SQIVND, per germline (reference sequence). V shed 3 bases and J shed 3 bases, with 13 bases lying between them. The CDR3 has 15 amino acids. A remark on this clone: Its antigen is undetermined.

Produced via immunoSEQ multiplex PCR; TCRdb's table is partial and in-frame only. The table records 260,000 or so clones, around nine tenths of them present only once. The clonotype was recovered from a young man in good health and CMV-seronegative. Sequences were obtained from PBMCs. The gene calls are TRBV19 and TRBJ2-3, with D possibly being TRBD1 (5 bases). The CDR3 spells CASSITGALTDTQYF. The CDR3 nucleotides read TGTGCCAGTAGTATTACAGGAGCCTTAACAGATACGCAGTATTTT.